The 20 T cell receptor beta chains listed next were all sequenced from one sample in a study of T cells in localized non-small cell lung cancer. The repertoire was sequenced with immunoSEQ multiplex PCR; TCRdb's copy has only in-frame clones and lacks some. The sample lists 25,000 to 30,000 clones; around 86% were seen once. The sample in question was peripheral blood, obtained before any cancer treatment. These receptors were obtained from a woman aged 35-70 years with stage I lung adenocarcinoma.

This clone was observed a few times. The chain uses TRBV19 and TRBJ2-1; 12 nucleotides match TRBD2. This CDR3 has 19 residues. Germline V lookup: CDR1 LNHDA, CDR2 SQIVND (reference sequence). V was clipped by 1 base and J by 4 bases; unmatched bases: 11. CDR3 in amino acids: CASSIVVRLTSGGYNEQFF. The CDR3 nucleotides are TGTGCCAGTAGTATAGTAGTAAGGCTGACTAGCGGGGGATACAATGAGCAGTTCTTC.

This clone was counted a few times. V and J are TRBV5-1 and TRBJ1-1, with D possibly being TRBD1 (5 bases). This CDR3 contains 14 residues. Germline V gives CDR1 SGHRS, CDR2 YFSETQ. Deletions cut 3 bases from V and 1 base from J, with 10 bases between. The CDR3 region has the DNA TGCGCCAGCAGCTCCGACAGAACGAACACTGAAGCTTTCTTT. Protein sequence: CASSSDRTNTEAFF.

The chain uses TRBV7-2 and TRBJ1-2, with D maybe TRBD1 (5 bases). V was shortened by 1 base and J by 2 bases, with 5 bases between the two germline ends. This CDR3 is 13 amino acids long. The germline CDR1 and CDR2 sequences are SGHTA and FQGNSA. CDR3 residues: CASSLGGNYGYTF. The CDR3 region has the DNA TGTGCCAGCAGCTTAGGGGGGAACTATGGCTACACCTTC.

The chain couples TRBV9 to TRBJ1-3; D is possibly TRBD1 (6 bases). From germline, CDR1 is SGDLS and CDR2 YYNGEE. This CDR3 contains 18 residues. Trimming took 2 bases from V and 0 from J, leaving 18 bases between them. The CDR3 reads CASSVTPAGAVSGNTIYF. The CDR3 DNA follows: TGTGCCAGCAGCGTGACCCCCGCAGGGGCCGTCTCTGGAAACACCATATATTTT.

The V call is TRBV6-5, the J call TRBJ2-7; possible D gene TRBD2, 7 bases. The CDR3 extends over 15 amino acids. Germline CDR1 MNHEY, CDR2 SVGAGI. Between the trimmed V and J ends, which lost 1 base and 2 bases, there was a span of 12 bases. The CDR3 DNA is TGTGCCAGCAGTTACTATGGGGGGGGCCCCTACGAGCAGTACTTC. Its protein product is CASSYYGGGPYEQYF.

The rearrangement links TRBV6-1 to TRBJ1-2, with 11 bases fitting TRBD1. Germline CDR1 reads MNHNS; CDR2 reads SASEGT. J gave up 4 bases and V 5 bases, and 3 bases lay outside the gene matches. The CDR3 is 14 amino acids. DNA for the CDR3: TGTGCCAGCAGTATGGACAGGGGGCCCTATGGCTACACCTTC. Encoded protein: CASSMDRGPYGYTF.

The chain recombines TRBV2 with TRBJ2-5; 12 bases are a match to TRBD2. The germline gives CDR1 SNHLY, CDR2 FYNNEI. The CDR3 is 15 residues long. The junction had 7 bases not matched to a gene; V was cut back by 6 bases and J by 5 bases. CDR3 DNA sequence: TGTGCCAGCAGCGAAACTAGCGGGGGGTGGGAGACCCAGTACTTC. Protein: CASSETSGGWETQYF.

In this sample, this clone turned up a few times. The chain joins TRBV7-2 to TRBJ2-7; maybe TRBD2 (6 bases). This CDR3 comprises 15 residues. Germline lookup yields CDR1 SGHTA and CDR2 FQGNSA. V was shortened by 5 bases and J by 4 bases, with 18 bases between the two germline ends. The CDR3 is CASSPVWGGEYEQYF. CDR3 in DNA: TGTGCCAGCAGCCCGGTATGGGGCGGGGAGTACGAGCAGTACTTC.

The rearrangement links TRBV5-4 to TRBJ2-5; D possibly corresponds to TRBD1 (7 bases). The CDR3 length is 14 residues. V was cut by 0 bases and J by 5 bases, with 11 bases left in between. The germline CDR1 and CDR2 sequences are SGHNT and YYREEE (reference sequence). Here the CDR3 reads CASSLAGGRETQYF. The CDR3 DNA follows: TGTGCCAGCAGCTTGGCAGGGGGGCGGGAGACCCAGTACTTC.

The chain couples TRBV12-5 to TRBJ2-3; D is uncertain. V was pared by 5 bases and J by 2 bases, with 8 bases between. The CDR3 spans 13 residues. CDR1 and CDR2 from the germline V gene are LGHNT and FRNRAP. The CDR3 loop is CASGIGNTDTQYF. The CDR3 nucleotides read TGTGCTAGTGGTATCGGTAACACAGATACGCAGTATTTT.

This clone was seen a single time. The chain employs TRBV6-5 and TRBJ1-1; 9 bases are a match to TRBD1. With V trimmed by 0 bases and J by 7 bases, 9 bases remained unmatched. This CDR3 has 16 amino acids. CDR1 and CDR2 from the germline V gene are MNHEY and SVGAGI. The CDR3 sequence: CASSYSRDRDLGEAFF. The CDR3 DNA follows: TGTGCCAGCAGTTACTCCCGGGACAGGGATTTGGGTGAAGCTTTCTTT.

This chain uses TRBV11-2 with TRBJ2-5; tentatively, D is TRBD2 (5 bases). CDR1 and CDR2 from the germline V gene are SGHAT and FQNNGV. The CDR3 runs 16 residues. V was pared by 2 bases and J by 4 bases, with 17 bases between. CDR3 amino acids: CASSLSGVPAGETQYF. The DNA of the CDR3 is TGTGCCAGCAGCTTATCCGGGGTCCCGGCCGGAGAGACCCAGTACTTC. Full variable domain (remainder filled in from reference TRBV11-2 and TRBJ2-5): EAGVAQSPRYKIIEKRQSVAFWCNPISGHATLYWYQQILGQGPKLLIQFQNNGVVDDSQLPKDRFSAERLKGVDSTLKIQPAKLEDSAVYLCASSLSGVPAGETQYFGPGTRLLVL.

This clone was seen once. The chain couples TRBV20-1 to TRBJ2-1; D perhaps matches TRBD1 (5 bases). The germline gives CDR1 DFQATT, CDR2 SNEGSKA (reference sequence). The CDR3 has 10 residues. Trimming stripped 1 base from V and 10 bases from J, with 5 bases between. CDR3 coding DNA: TGCAGTGCTAGAGGGGGCGAGCAGTTCTTC. Its protein is CSARGGEQFF.

The V gene is TRBV6-5, the J gene TRBJ1-2; 7 positions match TRBD1. V lost 5 bases, J lost 10 bases, and 7 bases stayed unmatched. The germline gives CDR1 MNHEY, CDR2 SVGAGI. This CDR3 comprises 12 residues. The CDR3 protein is CASSGGQSLYTF. The CDR3 bases are TGTGCCAGCAGTGGGGGACAGTCACTCTACACCTTC.

This sequence joins TRBV15 and TRBJ1-6; no clear D gene. In germline, CDR1 is LNHNV, CDR2 YYDKDF (reference sequence). This CDR3 is 15 amino acids long. The V end lost 0 bases, the J end lost 3 bases, and 6 bases lay between the germline ends. Here the CDR3 DNA reads TGTGCCACCAGCAGAGATCGAGACTATAATTCACCCCTCCACTTT. It specifies CATSRDRDYNSPLHF. Variable domain in full (rest from reference TRBV15 and TRBJ1-6): DAMVIQNPRYQVTQFGKPVTLSCSQTLNHNVMYWYQQKSSQAPKLLFHYYDKDFNNEADTPDNFQSRRPNTSFCFLDIRSPGLGDTAMYLCATSRDRDYNSPLHFGNGTRLTVT.

The CDR3 nucleotides read TGCGCCAGCAGCCAAGATGCTAGCGGGGGCCTACCTTACAATGAGCAGTTCTTC. Protein: CASSQDASGGLPYNEQFF. V gene TRBV4-3 combines with J gene TRBJ2-1, with TRBD2 identical over 10 bases. The V and J ends lost 0 bases and 4 bases, in that order; junction bases with no gene match: 9. This CDR3 is built from 18 residues. From germline, CDR1 is LGHNA and CDR2 YSLEER.

The chain combines TRBV10-3 with TRBJ2-7; maybe TRBD1 (5 bases). V gave up 0 bases and J gave up 6 bases, with 9 bases separating them. Germline V gene data show CDR1 as ENHRY and CDR2 as SYGVKD. The CDR3 covers 13 residues. The CDR3 spells CAISESIGAEQYF. The CDR3 bases are TGTGCCATCAGTGAGTCAATAGGGGCCGAGCAGTACTTC.

The rearrangement links TRBV21-1 to TRBJ2-1; no DNA check was done on the table's D call, TRBD2. TRBV21-1 is an annotated pseudogene. The CDR3 totals 12 residues. CDR3 in DNA: TGTGCCAGCAGCAAAGCGGAGGATGAGCAGTTCTTC. This gives the protein CASSKAEDEQFF.

This clone is labeled as medium-sized (0.01 to 0.1%). V is TRBV11-2 and J is TRBJ1-6; the D gene is possibly TRBD1 (6 bases). Trimming stripped 5 bases from V and 7 bases from J, with 15 bases between. This CDR3 spans 15 amino acids. Germline CDR1 and CDR2: SGHAT and FQNNGV. The CDR3 loop reads CASSPQGVGNSPLHF. As DNA, the CDR3 is TGTGCCAGCAGCCCACAGGGTGTGGGGAATTCACCCCTCCACTTT.

V and J are TRBV2 and TRBJ2-7; D assignment may be TRBD1 or TRBD2 (5 bases each). The CDR3 sequence is 12 residues long. The V end lost 8 bases, the J end lost 1 base, and 9 bases lay between the germline ends. Germline-derived CDR1 and CDR2 are SNHLY and FYNNEI. In nucleotides, the CDR3 is TGTGCCAGCGGGACGTTGTCCTACGAGCAGTACTTC. This codes for CASGTLSYEQYF.